This T cell receptor beta chain was captured in a study of cytomegalovirus exposure and HLA in healthy donors. The PCR had 60 Vbeta and 13 Jbeta primers. The protocol was immunoSEQ multiplex PCR, while the TCRdb copy is restricted to in-frame clones and leaves out a portion. This sample yields some 120,000 clones, of which around 74% are seen a single time; roughly 1.6% belongs to the top ten. CDR1 and CDR2 from the germline V gene are SGHRS and YFSETQ. V was trimmed by 4 bases and J by 0 bases, leaving 16 bases between them. The CDR3 is 16 amino acids. This receptor was obtained from a woman aged 18-30 years in good health and CMV-seronegative. V and J are TRBV5-1 and TRBJ1-1, with D possibly being TRBD1 (5 bases). Material: PBMCs. The CDR3: CASSPRGIGVNTEAFF. CDR3 nucleotide sequence: TGCGCCAGCAGCCCGCGAGGTATAGGGGTGAACACTGAAGCTTTCTTT.